This entry concerns a single T cell receptor (beta chain). What it binds is not known. This specimen belongs to a study of post-analysis software for immune sequencing data. Study-wide context: Relapsing-remitting, secondary progressive and progressive-relapsing multiple sclerosis were all included among the disease courses. Findings and caveats of the study: Strong same-batch co-clustering of samples appeared with F measure clustering. Diversity measured as normalized Chao1 was significantly lower in multiple sclerosis patients than in controls.

Prepared libraries of TCR beta cDNA carried unique molecular identifiers. The T cell input of about 1 to 10 million gave about 500,000 cDNA molecules. TCRdb independently ran MiXCR on the PCR reads; one entry per CDR3 protein. The repertoire includes 350,000 to 500,000 distinct CDR3 sequences, approximately 38% of them detected once, and approximately 7.7% sits in the top ten. The sample comprised blood. This sequence originates from a girl aged 2-10 years with multiple sclerosis.

CDR3 region: CASSPGTDQAYGYTF. DNA of the CDR3: TGTGCCAGCAGCCCCGGGACAGACCAGGCCTATGGCTACACCTTC. The genes are TRBV7-2 and TRBJ1-2; 7 bases align to TRBD1. J gave up 4 bases and V 5 bases, and 10 bases lay outside the gene matches. CDR1 and CDR2 from the germline V gene are SGHTA and FQGNSA. This CDR3 has 15 amino acids. The variable domain in full, with the rest retrieved from reference TRBV7-2 and TRBJ1-2, is GAGVSQSPSNKVTEKGKDVELRCDPISGHTALYWYRQSLGQGLEFLIYFQGNSAPDKSGLPSDRFSAERTGGSVSTLTIQRTQQEDSAVYLCASSPGTDQAYGYTFGSGTRLTVV.